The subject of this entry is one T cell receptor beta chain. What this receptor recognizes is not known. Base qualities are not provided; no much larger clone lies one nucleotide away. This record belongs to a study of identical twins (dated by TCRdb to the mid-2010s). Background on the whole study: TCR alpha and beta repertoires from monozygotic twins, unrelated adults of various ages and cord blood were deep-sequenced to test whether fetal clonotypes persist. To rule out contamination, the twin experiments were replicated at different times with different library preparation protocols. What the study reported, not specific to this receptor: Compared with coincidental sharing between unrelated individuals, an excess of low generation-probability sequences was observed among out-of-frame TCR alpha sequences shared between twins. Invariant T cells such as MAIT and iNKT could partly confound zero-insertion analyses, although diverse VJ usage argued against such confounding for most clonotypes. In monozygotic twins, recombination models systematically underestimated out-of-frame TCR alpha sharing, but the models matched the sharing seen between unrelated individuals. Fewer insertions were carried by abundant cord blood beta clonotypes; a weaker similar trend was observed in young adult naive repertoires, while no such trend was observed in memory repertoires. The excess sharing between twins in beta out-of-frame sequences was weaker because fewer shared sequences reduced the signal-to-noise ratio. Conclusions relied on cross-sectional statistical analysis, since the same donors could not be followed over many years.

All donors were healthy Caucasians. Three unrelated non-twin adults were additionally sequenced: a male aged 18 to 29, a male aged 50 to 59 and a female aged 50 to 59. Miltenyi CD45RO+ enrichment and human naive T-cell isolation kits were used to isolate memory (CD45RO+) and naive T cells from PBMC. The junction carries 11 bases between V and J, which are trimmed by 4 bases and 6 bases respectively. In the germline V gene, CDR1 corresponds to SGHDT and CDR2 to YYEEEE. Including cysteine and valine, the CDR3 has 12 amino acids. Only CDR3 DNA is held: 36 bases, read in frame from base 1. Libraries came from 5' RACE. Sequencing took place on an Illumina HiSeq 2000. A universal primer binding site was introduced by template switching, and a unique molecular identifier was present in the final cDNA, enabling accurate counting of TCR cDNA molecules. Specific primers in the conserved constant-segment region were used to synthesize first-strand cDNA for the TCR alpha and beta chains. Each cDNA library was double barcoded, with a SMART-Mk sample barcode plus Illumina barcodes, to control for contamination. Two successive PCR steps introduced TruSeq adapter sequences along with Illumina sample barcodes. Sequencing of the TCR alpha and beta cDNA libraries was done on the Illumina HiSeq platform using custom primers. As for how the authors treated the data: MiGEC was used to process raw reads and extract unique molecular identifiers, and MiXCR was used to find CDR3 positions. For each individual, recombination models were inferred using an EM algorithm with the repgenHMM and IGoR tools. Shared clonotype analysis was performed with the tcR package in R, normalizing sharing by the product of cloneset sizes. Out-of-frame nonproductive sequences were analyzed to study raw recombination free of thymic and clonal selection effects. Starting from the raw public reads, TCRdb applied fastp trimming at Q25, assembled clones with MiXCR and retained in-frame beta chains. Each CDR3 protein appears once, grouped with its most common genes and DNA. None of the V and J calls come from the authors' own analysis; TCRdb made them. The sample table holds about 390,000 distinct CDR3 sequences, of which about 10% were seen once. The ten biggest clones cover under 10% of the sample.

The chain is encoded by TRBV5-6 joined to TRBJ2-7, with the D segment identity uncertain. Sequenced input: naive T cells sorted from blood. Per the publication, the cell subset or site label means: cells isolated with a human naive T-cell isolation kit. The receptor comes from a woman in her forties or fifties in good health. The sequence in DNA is TGTGCCAGCAGCACCCCGGCGAGCGAGCAGTACGTC. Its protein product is CASSTPASEQYV.